These 15 T cell receptor beta chains share one sample of origin, sequenced in a study of T cells in Graves' hyperthyroidism and ophthalmopathy. Researchers amplified the TCR beta CDR3 regions from RNA transcripts. First-round RT-PCR with HTBI primers amplified the TCR CDR3 region. In TCRdb, the multiplex PCR reads were re-called with MiXCR into one record per CDR3 protein. The data show roughly 250,000 distinct CDR3 sequences, roughly 15% seen once. Sequences were obtained from blood. The receptors stem from a woman aged 18-30 years with Graves' ophthalmopathy.

The sample holds many counts of this clonotype. The rearrangement joins TRBV5-1 to TRBJ1-1; D is perhaps TRBD1 (5 bases). The V gene's germline CDR1 is SGHRS and CDR2 YFSETQ. There are 15 residues in the CDR3. Trimming pared 3 bases from V and 3 bases from J, leaving 15 bases between. The CDR3 DNA is TGCGCCAGCAGCTCCTCAGGGAGAACAGACACTGAAGCTTTCTTT. Its protein is CASSSSGRTDTEAFF. The full variable domain, completed using reference TRBV5-1 and TRBJ1-1, is KAGVTQTPRYLIKTRGQQVTLSCSPISGHRSVSWYQQTPGQGLQFLFEYFSETQRNKGNFPGRFSGRQFSNSRSEMNVSTLELGDSALYLCASSSSGRTDTEAFFGQGTRLTVV.

This clonotype was seen at least ten times. The chain couples TRBV12-3 or TRBV12-4 to TRBJ2-1; D gene ambiguous. V was clipped by 3 bases and J by 6 bases, with 12 bases between them. This CDR3 is 14 amino acids long. The chain's CDR3 is CASSFPATVNEQFF. The CDR3 nucleotides are TGTGCCAGCAGTTTTCCAGCGACGGTCAATGAGCAGTTCTTC.

This clonotype was counted ten times or more. The chain links TRBV3-1 to TRBJ2-1; the D gene is possibly TRBD2 (5 bases). CDR1 LGHDT and CDR2 YNNKEL come from the germline V gene (reference sequence). The CDR3 covers 13 residues. Between the trimmed V and J ends, which lost 4 bases and 7 bases, there was a span of 11 bases. The CDR3 region has the DNA TGTGCCAGCAGCCCCTCCCCGGGGAATGAGCAGTTCTTC. Amino acid sequence: CASSPSPGNEQFF.

This clonotype was found many times. V is TRBV27 and J is TRBJ2-1, with 7 bases matching TRBD1. Unmatched junction bases numbered 12, after V lost 5 bases and J lost 8 bases. CDR3 size: 15 residues. In germline, CDR1 is MNHEY, CDR2 SMNVEV (reference sequence). CDR3: CASSPMERQGYEQFF. Here the CDR3 DNA reads TGTGCCAGCAGTCCCATGGAACGACAGGGTTATGAGCAGTTCTTC.

This clonotype was seen ten or more times. The genes are TRBV6-1 and TRBJ2-1, with 7 bases identical to TRBD2. With 8 bases clipped from V and 2 bases from J, the junction kept 9 bases outside the gene matches. Per the germline V gene, CDR1 is MNHNS and CDR2 is SASEGT. CDR3 length: 15 residues. CDR3 nucleotides: TGTGCCAGCCGCCTAGGGCTAGCGGCCTACAATGAGCAGTTCTTC. The encoded protein is CASRLGLAAYNEQFF.

This clonotype was seen ten or more times. The J gene is TRBJ1-2, the V gene TRBV6-1; D is unresolved. Germline CDR1 is MNHNS and CDR2 is SASEGT. The CDR3 consists of 13 residues. The V and J ends lost 3 bases and 2 bases respectively, with 7 bases between them. CDR3 protein: CASSDRANYGYTF. Here the CDR3 DNA reads TGTGCCAGCAGTGATAGGGCGAACTATGGCTACACCTTC.

This clonotype was seen many times. The rearrangement joins TRBV19 to TRBJ1-1, with a weak D call TRBD1 (5 bases). The CDR3 loop spans 13 amino acids. CDR1 is LNHDA and CDR2 is SQIVND in the germline V gene (reference sequence). Trimming pared 3 bases from V and 5 bases from J, leaving 10 bases between. Here the CDR3 reads CASSMAGWTEAFF. The CDR3 DNA reads TGTGCCAGTAGTATGGCAGGGTGGACTGAAGCTTTCTTT.

This clonotype appeared many times. The chain couples TRBV6-1 to TRBJ2-4; D gene unclear. This CDR3 is 15 amino acids long. The V gene's germline CDR1 is MNHNS and CDR2 SASEGT. V was shortened by 6 bases and J by 5 bases, with 17 bases between the two germline ends. The CDR3 nucleotides read TGTGCCAGCAGCCTCACCCAACCGACGGAAAACATTCAGTACTTC. Translation: CASSLTQPTENIQYF.

There are many counts of this clonotype. The chain employs TRBV2 and TRBJ1-6; a weak D match, TRBD1 (6 bases). There are 15 residues in the CDR3. V was trimmed by 8 bases and J by 6 bases, leaving 17 bases between them. Germline-derived CDR1 and CDR2 are SNHLY and FYNNEI. The CDR3 region has the DNA TGTGCCAGCCACGAGCAAACAGGGCGTAATTCACCCCTCCACTTT. Translation gives CASHEQTGRNSPLHF.

The table lists this clonotype with many counts. The chain recombines TRBV6-2 or TRBV6-3 with TRBJ1-2, with D possibly being TRBD1 (5 bases). The CDR3 has 15 amino acids. Germline CDR1 is MNHEY and CDR2 is SVGEGT. V lost 5 bases and J 1 base, leaving 14 bases between the germline ends. The chain's CDR3 is CASSQWQGGNYGYTF. DNA for the CDR3: TGTGCCAGCAGTCAGTGGCAGGGTGGTAACTATGGCTACACCTTC.

In this sample, this clonotype turned up a few times. V usage is TRBV30 and J usage is TRBJ2-6, with TRBD1 matching over 8 bases. CDR1 and CDR2 (germline): GTSNPN, SVGIG (reference sequence). V trimming: 5 bases; J trimming: 0 bases; junction bases outside the gene matches: 9. This CDR3 spans 17 amino acids. The CDR3 spells CAWFQDRAYSGANVLTF. CDR3 coding DNA: TGTGCCTGGTTTCAGGACAGGGCCTACTCTGGGGCCAACGTCCTGACTTTC.

This clonotype was recorded at least ten times. CDR3 residues: CASSYSIGGTGNTEAFF. CDR3 coding DNA: TGTGCCAGCAGTTACTCGATCGGGGGTACGGGGAACACTGAAGCTTTCTTT. The chain joins TRBV6-8 to TRBJ1-1, with a possible D match to TRBD1 (5 bases). Trimming took 0 bases from V and 1 from J, leaving 15 bases between them. Germline-derived CDR1 and CDR2 are MNHGY and SAAAGT. The CDR3 is 17 residues long.

This clonotype has at least ten counts. The chain is built from TRBV4-1 and TRBJ2-1; 10 nucleotides line up with TRBD2. CDR1 is MGHRA, CDR2 YSYEKL, per germline. J was trimmed by 1 base and V by 2 bases; bases with no gene match: 5. The CDR3 is 17 amino acids. In DNA, the CDR3 is TGCGCCAGCAGCCAAACCCTAGCGGGGGAGTCCTACAATGAGCAGTTCTTC. Its translation is CASSQTLAGESYNEQFF.

This clonotype showed up many times. The CDR3 protein is CASKQGNEKLFF. The CDR3 DNA reads TGTGCCAGCAAACAGGGGAATGAAAAACTGTTTTTT. The rearrangement links TRBV19 to TRBJ1-4; 7 bases line up with TRBD1. Looked up from germline, CDR1 is LNHDA and CDR2 is SQIVND (reference sequence). The CDR3 has 12 amino acids. Trimming removed 9 bases from V and 5 bases from J; junction bases left unmatched: 3. Together with reference TRBV19 and TRBJ1-4, the CDR3 gives the full variable domain: DGGITQSPKYLFRKEGQNVTLSCEQNLNHDAMYWYRQDPGQGLRLIYYSQIVNDFQKGDIAEGYSVSREKKESFPLTVTSAQKNPTAFYLCASKQGNEKLFFGSGTQLSVL.

This clonotype was observed at least ten times. This chain connects TRBV11-2 to TRBJ2-2, with 11 bases matching TRBD2. J gave up 7 bases and V 5 bases, and 15 bases lay outside the gene matches. CDR1 and CDR2 (germline): SGHAT, FQNNGV. The CDR3 loop spans 18 amino acids. DNA for the CDR3: TGTGCCAGCAGCGAGCGGGGGTTAGCGGGAGGGTTCGGCGGGGAGCTGTTTTTT. Its protein product is CASSERGLAGGFGGELFF.